Each of the 2 T cell receptor beta chains below was sequenced from the same sample in a study of vaccination and CD4 T cells after COVID-19. Cultured CD4+ T cells had their DNA profiled by the Oncomine TCR Beta short-read assay. Each CDR3 protein gets one entry after TCRdb re-called the PCR reads with MiXCR. Among over 5,000 distinct CDR3 sequences listed, 40% to 50% were seen once. These receptors lack a known antigen. Treatment in this sample: roughly ten-day PBMC culture with coronavirus spike peptide pools or control peptides (ViraFEST assay). Sequenced material: CD4+ T cells from blood, cultured in vitro. The receptors come from a human donor who had recovered from COVID-19.

This clonotype was seen a few times. The gene calls are TRBV19 and TRBJ1-2; 8 bases are shared with TRBD1. CDR3 length: 15 amino acids. Germline assignment: CDR1 LNHDA and CDR2 SQIVND (reference sequence). Germline trimming cut 5 bases from V and 0 bases from J; bases unmatched to any gene: 5. CDR3 DNA: TGTGCCAGTAGTCCCGGGACAGGCCCTAACTATGGCTACACCTTC. This translates into CASSPGTGPNYGYTF. The variable domain in full, with the rest retrieved from reference TRBV19 and TRBJ1-2, is DGGITQSPKYLFRKEGQNVTLSCEQNLNHDAMYWYRQDPGQGLRLIYYSQIVNDFQKGDIAEGYSVSREKKESFPLTVTSAQKNPTAFYLCASSPGTGPNYGYTFGSGTRLTVV.

The chain couples TRBV7-9 to TRBJ2-3, with TRBD1 matching over 7 bases. Germline CDR1 and CDR2: SEHNR and FQNEAQ (reference sequence). J lost 5 bases, V lost 4 bases, and 12 bases had no gene match. The CDR3 extends over 16 amino acids. CDR3 in amino acids: CASSSSFRQGLDTQYF. In nucleotides, the CDR3 is TGTGCCAGCAGCTCCAGTTTTAGACAGGGTTTAGATACGCAGTATTTT.